The sequence of this T cell receptor beta chain was determined in a study of shared clonotypes between healthy human individuals. The overall study: CD4 naive and memory got three plates each, CD8 naive two, CD8 memory one.

Naive CD8 cells lacked CD45RO, underwent positive selection for CCR7 and left out terminally differentiated effector memory CD45RA+ cells. Donors comprised healthy HIV-negative adults lacking recent acute infections or vaccinations. The germline V gene encodes CDR1 MGHRA and CDR2 YSYEKL. Trimming cost V 1 base and J 10 bases; bases outside gene matches: 6. The CDR3 covers 13 residues. Only one count was recorded for this clone. The protocol was immunoSEQ multiplex PCR, while the TCRdb copy is restricted to in-frame clones and leaves out a portion. The sample includes about 870,000 clones, nearly 95% seen only once; the top ten take approximately 25%.

The chain combines TRBV4-1 with TRBJ1-2; 7 bases line up with TRBD1. The sample comprised naive CD8+ T cells sorted from blood. This sequence originates from a man aged 30 to 39 in good health. CDR3 sequence: CASSQAQTGDYTF. The CDR3 DNA reads as TGCGCCAGCAGCCAAGCTCAAACAGGGGACTACACCTTC.